Below are 6 T cell receptor beta chains sequenced from a single sample in a study of blood T cell repertoires in COVID-19. The protocol was immunoSEQ multiplex PCR, while the TCRdb copy is restricted to in-frame clones and leaves out a portion. Of fewer than 250,000 clones detected, 70% to 90% appear once; the ten largest clones hold under 4.5%. Input material: peripheral blood. These receptors were collected from a man aged 45 to 65 with acute or convalescent COVID-19.

This chain uses TRBV5-4 with TRBJ2-5; 7 nucleotides agree with TRBD1. The CDR3 has 12 residues. CDR1 and CDR2 from the germline V gene are SGHNT and YYREEE (reference sequence). Trimming took 9 bases from V and 5 from J; bases not matched to a gene: 7. CDR3 sequence: CATRTGEETQYF. The CDR3, as DNA: TGTGCCACTCGAACAGGGGAGGAGACCCAGTACTTC. The whole variable domain, filled in from reference TRBV5-4 and TRBJ2-5, reads ETGVTQSPTHLIKTRGQQVTLRCSSQSGHNTVSWYQQALGQGPQFIFQYYREEENGRGNFPPRFSGLQFPNYSSELNVNALELDDSALYLCATRTGEETQYFGPGTRLLVL.

The J gene is TRBJ2-3, the V gene TRBV9, with 10 positions matching TRBD2. V lost 2 bases and J lost 2; bases outside the gene matches: 2. Germline CDR1 and CDR2: SGDLS and YYNGEE. The CDR3 has 15 amino acids. CDR3 DNA sequence: TGTGCCAGCAGCGTGGGGACTAGCGTCACAGATACGCAGTATTTT. It specifies CASSVGTSVTDTQYF.

The chain links TRBV6-6 to TRBJ2-3; 10 bases match TRBD2. The junction had 9 bases not matched to a gene; V was cut back by 6 bases and J by 6 bases. Germline values: CDR1 MNHNY, CDR2 SVGAGI (reference sequence). The CDR3 is 15 residues long. CDR3 sequence: CASRDLAGASDTQYF. In DNA form, the CDR3 reads TGTGCCAGCAGGGATCTAGCGGGGGCCTCGGATACGCAGTATTTT.

The CDR3 coding sequence is TGTGCCAGCGTTGGCGGGTTCGGACAGCCCCAGCATTTT. This sequence encodes CASVGGFGQPQHF. V usage is TRBV6-5 and J usage is TRBJ1-5; no clear D. Trimming took off 8 bases at V and 7 bases at J, with 15 bases between the two ends. This CDR3 region has 13 residues. Germline V CDR1 and CDR2: MNHEY, SVGAGI.

A few counts support this clone. The rearrangement links TRBV6-5 to TRBJ1-1; D not certain. CDR1 is MNHEY and CDR2 is SVGAGI in the germline V gene. CDR3 length: 14 amino acids. V lost 4 bases and J 1 base, leaving 10 bases between the germline ends. The CDR3 nucleotides read TGTGCCAGCAGTTCGGTGGCGGGGAACACTGAAGCTTTCTTT. The encoded protein is CASSSVAGNTEAFF.

This CDR3 reads CASSLSLIIAFF. CDR3 nucleotides: TGTGCCAGCAGCTTGAGTCTGATCATAGCTTTCTTT. V gene TRBV7-9 combines with J gene TRBJ1-1, with no clear D. This CDR3 contains 12 residues. With 3 bases removed from V and 10 bases from J, the gap between germline ends came to 12 bases. The V gene's germline CDR1 is SEHNR and CDR2 FQNEAQ (reference sequence). Full variable domain (outside the CDR3, taken from reference TRBV7-9 and TRBJ1-1): DTGVSQNPRHKITKRGQNVTFRCDPISEHNRLYWYRQTLGQGPEFLTYFQNEAQLEKSRLLSDRFSAERPKGSFSTLEIQRTEQGDSAMYLCASSLSLIIAFFGQGTRLTVV.